One and the same sample provided the 29 T cell receptor beta chains below, sequenced in a study of T cell responses to AZD1222 COVID-19 vaccine. Profiling relied on immunoSEQ multiplex PCR, and the TCRdb table lists in-frame clones only, not all of them. This sample has some 130,000 clones; about nine tenths occur once, and the top ten carry about 7%. Sequencing used peripheral blood, obtained on day 0 of AZD1222 vaccination. These receptors were collected from an adult in good health.

The V gene is TRBV29-1, the J gene TRBJ2-3; D remains unclear. CDR3 length: 11 residues. V dropped 4 bases and J dropped 5 bases, with 7 bases sitting between them. Germline-derived CDR1 and CDR2 are SQVTM and ANQGSEA. CDR3 residues: CSVAYGDTQYF. CDR3 bases: TGCAGCGTTGCGTACGGAGATACGCAGTATTTT.

The chain links TRBV11-3 to TRBJ1-2; D ambiguous. V was pared by 3 bases and J by 4 bases, with 6 bases between. There are 12 residues in the CDR3. CDR1 SGHNT and CDR2 YENEEA come from the germline V gene. The CDR3 region is CASSFMCYGYTF. The DNA of the CDR3 is TGTGCCAGCAGCTTTATGTGCTATGGCTACACCTTC. Full variable domain (outside the CDR3, taken from reference TRBV11-3 and TRBJ1-2): EAGVVQSPRYKIIEKKQPVAFWCNPISGHNTLYWYLQNLGQGPELLIRYENEEAVDDSQLPKDRFSAERLKGVDSTLKIQPAELGDSAVYLCASSFMCYGYTFGSGTRLTVV.

CDR3 residues: CATSDSGTFSGNTIYF. As DNA, the CDR3 is TGTGCCACCAGTGACTCCGGGACATTCTCTGGAAACACCATATATTTT. This chain connects TRBV24-1 to TRBJ1-3, with D perhaps TRBD1 (6 bases). The CDR3 spans 16 residues. Germline CDR1 is KGHDR and CDR2 is SFDVKD. V dropped 4 bases and J dropped 0 bases, with 12 bases sitting between them.

The CDR3 sequence: CASSPMAGRSEAFF. In DNA form, the CDR3 reads TGTGCCAGCAGCCCCATGGCGGGACGGTCTGAAGCTTTCTTT. V is TRBV5-4 and J is TRBJ1-1; D may be TRBD1 (5 bases). The V gene lost 4 bases and the J gene lost 6 bases, with 16 bases spanning the gap. CDR1 and CDR2 from the germline V gene are SGHNT and YYREEE (reference sequence). This CDR3 has 14 amino acids.

The V call is TRBV30, the J call TRBJ1-3; possibly TRBD1 for D (6 bases). The CDR3 covers 13 residues. CDR1 is GTSNPN and CDR2 is SVGIG in the germline V gene (reference sequence). Trimming cost V 2 bases and J 6 bases, with 11 bases left between them. CDR3 nucleotides: TGTGCCTGGAGTCCGGGGGCGGAAAACACCATATATTTT. Protein: CAWSPGAENTIYF.

This chain joins TRBV21-1 and TRBJ1-5. TRBV21-1 counts as a pseudogene. CDR3 length equals 15 residues. This CDR3 reads CASSKTMELDQPQHF. The CDR3, as DNA: TGTGCCAGCAGCAAAACTATGGAGCTTGATCAGCCCCAGCATTTT.

The chain couples TRBV2 to TRBJ2-7, with a weak D call TRBD2 (5 bases). Germline CDR1 SNHLY, CDR2 FYNNEI. V lost 7 bases to trimming and J lost 8 bases, with 24 bases between them. The CDR3 runs 15 residues. The CDR3 sequence is CASTDGLGEGFKQYF. CDR3 nucleotide sequence: TGTGCCAGCACCGACGGTCTAGGCGAGGGCTTTAAGCAGTACTTC.

The sample holds a few counts of this clone. The junction and the germline gene differ at one end; a read error may be behind it. The chain has TRBV27 and TRBJ1-2; D is undetermined. The CDR3 is made up of 14 amino acids. From germline, CDR1 is MNHEY and CDR2 SMNVEV (reference sequence). In DNA, the CDR3 is TGTGCCAGCAGTATATCCCCCGGATCCTATGGCTACACCTTC. It encodes CASSISPGSYGYTF.

The chain has TRBV10-1 and TRBJ1-4; D not certain. V gave up 10 bases and J gave up 0 bases, with 15 bases separating them. Looked up from germline, CDR1 is WNHNN and CDR2 is SYGVQD (reference sequence). The CDR3 is 15 residues long. As DNA, the CDR3 is TGCGCCAACGATAGGGATTCCGCAACTAATGAAAAACTGTTTTTT. Protein: CANDRDSATNEKLFF.

V usage is TRBV27 and J usage is TRBJ2-2; 7 nucleotides line up with TRBD2. The ends lost 7 bases at V and 2 bases at J; junction bases unmatched: 7. Germline CDR1 MNHEY, CDR2 SMNVEV (reference sequence). CDR3 length: 15 amino acids. The CDR3 protein is CASKRASGNTGELFF. For the CDR3, the DNA is TGTGCCAGCAAAAGGGCTAGCGGAAACACCGGGGAGCTGTTTTTT.

A note on this clone: Other DNA sequences in this specimen translate into the identical CDR3. CDR3 coding DNA: TGTGCCTGGAGTCCTCGAGGGGGCACTGAAGCTTTCTTT. It translates to CAWSPRGGTEAFF. This rearrangement joins TRBV30 to TRBJ1-1; TRBD1 is a possible D gene (6 bases). Trimming removed 2 bases from V and 4 bases from J, with 11 bases in between. The CDR3 runs to 13 residues. CDR1 and CDR2 from the germline V gene are GTSNPN and SVGIG (reference sequence).

In its sample, this clone was seen once. The chain carries TRBV6-5 and TRBJ2-2, with D possibly matching TRBD1 (5 bases). The CDR3 length is 15 residues. Trimming removed 6 bases from V and 3 bases from J, with 14 bases in between. The germline gives CDR1 MNHEY, CDR2 SVGAGI. The DNA for the CDR3 is TGTGCCAGCAGGGCGACGGCAGGGTACACCGGGGAGCTGTTTTTT. The encoded protein is CASRATAGYTGELFF.

The chain uses TRBV11-2 and TRBJ1-4, with 10 bases matching TRBD1. The CDR3 runs to 16 residues. With 5 bases clipped from V and 8 bases from J, the junction kept 11 bases outside the gene matches. Germline V gene data show CDR1 as SGHAT and CDR2 as FQNNGV. CDR3 residues: CASSPKTWTGGEKLFF. CDR3 in DNA: TGTGCCAGCAGCCCCAAAACGTGGACAGGGGGAGAAAAACTGTTTTTT. The whole variable domain, remainder taken from reference TRBV11-2 and TRBJ1-4, is EAGVAQSPRYKIIEKRQSVAFWCNPISGHATLYWYQQILGQGPKLLIQFQNNGVVDDSQLPKDRFSAERLKGVDSTLKIQPAKLEDSAVYLCASSPKTWTGGEKLFFGSGTQLSVL.

The chain joins TRBV19 to TRBJ1-1; 9 nucleotides align to TRBD1. Trimming took 5 bases from V and 3 from J; bases not matched to a gene: 4. The CDR3 runs 14 residues. CDR1 LNHDA and CDR2 SQIVND come from the germline V gene (reference sequence). CDR3 sequence (DNA): TGTGCCAGTAGTGAGGACAGGGGATACACTGAAGCTTTCTTT. Protein sequence: CASSEDRGYTEAFF.

This chain links TRBV6-5 with TRBJ1-3; no firm D call. Germline-derived CDR1 and CDR2 are MNHEY and SVGAGI. Trimming left V 2 bases short and J 2 bases short, with 10 bases between. CDR3 length equals 15 residues. As DNA, the CDR3 is TGTGCCAGCAGTTACGGACCCCGAACTGGAAACACCATATATTTT. Protein: CASSYGPRTGNTIYF.

The chain has TRBV7-8 and TRBJ2-5; 11 bases match TRBD1. The junction had 3 bases not matched to a gene; V was cut back by 1 base and J by 5 bases. Germline V CDR1 and CDR2: SGHVS, FQNEAQ. The CDR3 has 15 residues. DNA of the CDR3: TGTGCCAGCAGCTTAGAGGACAGGGGGCACGAGACCCAGTACTTC. Amino acid sequence: CASSLEDRGHETQYF.

The chain carries TRBV19 and TRBJ1-5, with unresolved D. Trimming shortened V by 10 bases and J by 10 bases, and 8 bases separated the two germline ends. Germline CDR1 and CDR2: LNHDA and SQIVND (reference sequence). The CDR3 sequence is 9 residues long. CDR3 amino acids: CAIYGPQHF. The CDR3 DNA reads as TGTGCCATCTATGGCCCCCAGCATTTT.

V gene TRBV10-1 combines with J gene TRBJ2-2; TRBD1 aligns across 8 bases. Germline V gives CDR1 WNHNN, CDR2 SYGVQD (reference sequence). There are 14 residues in the CDR3. V shed 5 bases and J 3 bases; nucleotides not matched to a gene: 2. The CDR3 is CASSRRGHTGELFF. DNA of the CDR3: TGCGCCAGCAGTCGCAGGGGGCACACCGGGGAGCTGTTTTTT.

This clone was detected only a few times. J is TRBJ2-2 and V is TRBV30; D remains ambiguous. Between the trimmed V and J ends, which lost 3 bases and 5 bases, there was a span of 16 bases. Germline assignment: CDR1 GTSNPN and CDR2 SVGIG (reference sequence). This CDR3 has 15 residues. CDR3 in amino acids: CAWSPLGLGTGELFF. Written as DNA, the CDR3 is TGTGCCTGGAGCCCTCTAGGGCTGGGGACCGGGGAGCTGTTTTTT.

The rearrangement uses TRBV14 and TRBJ2-7; D is unresolved. Germline V gene sequence: CDR1 SGHDN, CDR2 FVKESK. This CDR3 is 13 amino acids long. Trimming left V 1 base short and J 3 bases short, with 7 bases between. The CDR3 coding sequence is TGTGCCAGCAGCCAAGTAGCCAGCTACGAGCAGTACTTC. Translated, it gives CASSQVASYEQYF.

The chain couples TRBV6-4 to TRBJ2-1; 11 positions match TRBD2. V shed 6 bases, J shed 3 bases, and the junction held 4 bases outside the gene matches. Germline V gene lookup returns CDR1 MRHNA and CDR2 SNTAGT. The CDR3 totals 15 residues. This CDR3 is CASSPTSGDYNEQFF. The CDR3 bases are TGTGCCAGCAGCCCGACTAGCGGGGACTACAATGAGCAGTTCTTC.

The J gene is TRBJ2-7, the V gene TRBV27, with 7 bases that match TRBD1. CDR1 is MNHEY, CDR2 SMNVEV, per germline (reference sequence). The V and J ends lost 6 bases and 5 bases, in that order; junction bases with no gene match: 4. The CDR3 extends over 12 amino acids. Here the CDR3 reads CASSSTGNEQYF. The CDR3, as DNA: TGTGCCAGCAGCTCGACAGGGAACGAGCAGTACTTC.

The V call is TRBV7-3, the J call TRBJ1-6; D is unresolved. The CDR3 runs 13 residues. Germline V CDR1 and CDR2: SGHTA, FQGTGA. Deletions cut 0 bases from V and 7 bases from J, with 4 bases between. Here the CDR3 DNA reads TGTGCCAGCAGCTTAACAGCGAATTCACCCCTCCACTTT. Translation: CASSLTANSPLHF.

This clone was seen only a few times. The J gene is TRBJ2-1, the V gene TRBV6-2 or TRBV6-3; no clear D gene. Per the germline V gene, CDR1 is MNHEY and CDR2 is SVGEGT. CDR3 length equals 14 residues. The V gene lost 0 bases and the J gene lost 8 bases, with 11 bases spanning the gap. The CDR3 protein is CASSYSGTGDEQFF. Written as DNA, the CDR3 is TGTGCCAGCAGTTACTCCGGAACTGGGGATGAGCAGTTCTTC.

This chain connects TRBV3-1 (or the pseudogene TRBV3-2) to TRBJ2-2, with 14 nucleotides matching TRBD2. CDR1 and CDR2 from the germline V gene are LGHDT and YNNKEL (reference sequence). The V gene end was trimmed by 1 base and the J gene end by 9 bases; junction bases not matched to a gene: 4. The CDR3 consists of 16 residues. In DNA, the CDR3 is TGTGCCAGCAGCCAAGGACTAGCGGGGGGGATTAGGGAGCTGTTTTTT. This sequence encodes CASSQGLAGGIRELFF.

The chain is built from TRBV7-6 and TRBJ1-2, with 8 bases identical to TRBD1. Losses at the gene ends were 5 bases for V and 0 bases for J; bases not matched to a gene: 8. This CDR3 comprises 16 residues. Germline assignment: CDR1 SGHVS and CDR2 FNYEAQ. The CDR3, as DNA: TGTGCCAGCAGCAACGCAAGACAGGGGCCTAACTATGGCTACACCTTC. As protein: CASSNARQGPNYGYTF.

The chain couples TRBV4-3 to TRBJ2-5; no clear D gene. The germline V gene has CDR1 LGHNA and CDR2 YSLEER. Between the trimmed V and J ends, which lost 0 bases and 0 bases, there was a span of 11 bases. This CDR3 contains 16 residues. The CDR3 DNA reads as TGCGCCAGCAGCCAAGACCACGGTTGGTACCAAGAGACCCAGTACTTC. Protein product: CASSQDHGWYQETQYF.

The chain is built from TRBV2 and TRBJ1-5; D perhaps matches TRBD1 (6 bases). The CDR3 covers 14 residues. Germline CDR1 and CDR2: SNHLY and FYNNEI. The V and J ends lost 3 bases and 7 bases respectively, with 13 bases between them. Here the CDR3 reads CASSDQGKGQPQHF. As DNA, the CDR3 is TGTGCCAGCAGTGATCAGGGGAAAGGACAGCCCCAGCATTTT.

The chain has TRBV5-5 and TRBJ1-6; D is undetermined. Trimming removed 1 base from V and 4 bases from J, with 9 bases in between. This CDR3 has 15 amino acids. Germline CDR1 SGHKS, CDR2 YYEKEE (reference sequence). CDR3: CASSLRLTYNSPLHF. The CDR3 coding sequence is TGTGCCAGCAGCTTGCGTCTTACTTATAATTCACCCCTCCACTTT.